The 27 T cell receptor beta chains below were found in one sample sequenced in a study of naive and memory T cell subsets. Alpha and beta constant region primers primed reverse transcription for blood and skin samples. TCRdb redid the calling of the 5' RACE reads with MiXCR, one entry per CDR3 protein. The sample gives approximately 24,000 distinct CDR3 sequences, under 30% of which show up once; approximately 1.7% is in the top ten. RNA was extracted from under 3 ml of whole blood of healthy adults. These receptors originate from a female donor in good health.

CDR3 amino acids: CATSDLDDTQYF. DNA for the CDR3: TGTGCCACCAGTGATTTAGATGATACGCAGTATTTT. The J gene is TRBJ2-3, the V gene TRBV24-1; no clear D gene. The CDR3 spans 12 residues. V was pared by 1 base and J by 6 bases, with 4 bases between. Looked up from germline, CDR1 is KGHDR and CDR2 is SFDVKD.

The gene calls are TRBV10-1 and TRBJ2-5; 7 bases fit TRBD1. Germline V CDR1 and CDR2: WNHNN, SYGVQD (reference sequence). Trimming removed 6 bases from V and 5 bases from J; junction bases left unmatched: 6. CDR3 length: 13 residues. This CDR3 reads CASSRQGGETQYF. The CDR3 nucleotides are TGCGCCAGCAGCCGACAGGGTGGCGAGACCCAGTACTTC.

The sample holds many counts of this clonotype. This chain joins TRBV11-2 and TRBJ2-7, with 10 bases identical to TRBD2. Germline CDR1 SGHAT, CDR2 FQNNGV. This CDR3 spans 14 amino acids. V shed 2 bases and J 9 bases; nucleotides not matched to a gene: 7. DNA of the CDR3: TGTGCCAGCAGCTTACCAGCGGGAGGGCCAGGGCAGTACTTC. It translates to CASSLPAGGPGQYF.

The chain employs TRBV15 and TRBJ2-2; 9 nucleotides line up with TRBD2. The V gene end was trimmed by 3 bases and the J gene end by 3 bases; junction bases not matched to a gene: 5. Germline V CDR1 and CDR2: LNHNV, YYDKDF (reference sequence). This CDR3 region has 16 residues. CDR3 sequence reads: CATSRGGRADTGELFF. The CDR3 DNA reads TGTGCCACCAGCAGGGGCGGGAGGGCGGACACCGGGGAGCTGTTTTTT.

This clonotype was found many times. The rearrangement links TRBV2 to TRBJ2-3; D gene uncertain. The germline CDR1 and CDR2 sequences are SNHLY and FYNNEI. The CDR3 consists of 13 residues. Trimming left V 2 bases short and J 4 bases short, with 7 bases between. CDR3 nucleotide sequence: TGTGCCAGCAGTGAATATCCAGCAGATACGCAGTATTTT. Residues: CASSEYPADTQYF. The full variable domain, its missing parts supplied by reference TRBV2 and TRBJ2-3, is EPEVTQTPSHQVTQMGQEVILRCVPISNHLYFYWYRQILGQKVEFLVSFYNNEISEKSEIFDDQFSVERPDGSNFTLKIRSTKLEDSAMYFCASSEYPADTQYFGPGTRLTVL.

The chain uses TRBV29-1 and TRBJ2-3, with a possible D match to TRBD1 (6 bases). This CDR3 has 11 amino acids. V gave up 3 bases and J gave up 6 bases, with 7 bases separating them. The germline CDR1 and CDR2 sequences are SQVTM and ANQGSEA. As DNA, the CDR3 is TGCAGCGTTGATCAGGGGGATACGCAGTATTTT. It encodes CSVDQGDTQYF.

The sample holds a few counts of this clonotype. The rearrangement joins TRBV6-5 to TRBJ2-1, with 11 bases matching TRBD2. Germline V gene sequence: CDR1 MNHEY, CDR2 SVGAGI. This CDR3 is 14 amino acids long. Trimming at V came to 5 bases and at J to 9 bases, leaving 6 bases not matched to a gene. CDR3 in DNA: TGTGCCAGCAGTAAGACTAGCGGGGCCGGTGAGCAGTTCTTC. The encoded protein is CASSKTSGAGEQFF.

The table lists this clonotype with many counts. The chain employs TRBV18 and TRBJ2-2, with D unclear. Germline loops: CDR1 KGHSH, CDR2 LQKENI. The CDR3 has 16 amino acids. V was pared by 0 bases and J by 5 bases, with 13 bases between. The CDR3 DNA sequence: TGTGCCAGCTCACCACCAGAGTCCTCGCGAACCGGGGAGCTGTTTTTT. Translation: CASSPPESSRTGELFF.

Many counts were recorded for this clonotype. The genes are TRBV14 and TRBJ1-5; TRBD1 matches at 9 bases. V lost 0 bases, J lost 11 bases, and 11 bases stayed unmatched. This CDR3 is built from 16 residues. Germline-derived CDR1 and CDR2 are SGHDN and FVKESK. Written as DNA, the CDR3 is TGTGCCAGCAGCCAAGACTCCGGGACAGGGTTATGGGCCCAGCATTTT. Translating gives CASSQDSGTGLWAQHF.

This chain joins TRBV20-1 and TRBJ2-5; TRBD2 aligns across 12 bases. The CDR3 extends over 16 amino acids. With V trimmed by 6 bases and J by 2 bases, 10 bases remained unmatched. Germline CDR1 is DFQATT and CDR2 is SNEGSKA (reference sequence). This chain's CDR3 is CSAAGLAGKFQETQYF. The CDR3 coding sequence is TGCAGTGCCGCGGGACTAGCGGGCAAATTTCAAGAGACCCAGTACTTC.

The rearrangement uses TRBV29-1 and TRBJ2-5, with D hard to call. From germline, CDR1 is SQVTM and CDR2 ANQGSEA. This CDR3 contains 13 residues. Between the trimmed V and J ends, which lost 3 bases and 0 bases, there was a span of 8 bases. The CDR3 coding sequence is TGCAGCGTTGAGGATGGGTACCAAGAGACCCAGTACTTC. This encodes CSVEDGYQETQYF.

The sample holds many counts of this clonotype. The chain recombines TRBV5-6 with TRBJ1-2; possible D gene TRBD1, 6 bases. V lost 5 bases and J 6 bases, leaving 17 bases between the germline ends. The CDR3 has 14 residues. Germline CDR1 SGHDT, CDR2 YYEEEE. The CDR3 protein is CASSPGTNPHGYTF. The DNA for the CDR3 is TGTGCCAGCAGTCCCGGGACAAACCCCCATGGCTACACCTTC.

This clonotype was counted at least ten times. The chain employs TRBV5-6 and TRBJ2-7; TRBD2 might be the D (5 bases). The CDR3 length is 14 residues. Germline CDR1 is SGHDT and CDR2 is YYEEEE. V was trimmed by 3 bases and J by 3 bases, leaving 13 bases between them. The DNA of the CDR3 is TGTGCCAGCAGCTGGCGAGGGATCAACTACGAGCAGTACTTC. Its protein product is CASSWRGINYEQYF. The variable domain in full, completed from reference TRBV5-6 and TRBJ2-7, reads DAGVTQSPTHLIKTRGQQVTLRCSPKSGHDTVSWYQQALGQGPQFIFQYYEEEERQRGNFPDRFSGHQFPNYSSELNVNALLLGDSALYLCASSWRGINYEQYFGPGTRLTVT.

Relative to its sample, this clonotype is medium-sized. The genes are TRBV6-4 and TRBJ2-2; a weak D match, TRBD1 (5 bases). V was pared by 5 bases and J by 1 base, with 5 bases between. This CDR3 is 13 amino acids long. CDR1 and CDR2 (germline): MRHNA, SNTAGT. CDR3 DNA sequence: TGTGCCAGCAGTACAGGGAACACCGGGGAGCTGTTTTTT. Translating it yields CASSTGNTGELFF.

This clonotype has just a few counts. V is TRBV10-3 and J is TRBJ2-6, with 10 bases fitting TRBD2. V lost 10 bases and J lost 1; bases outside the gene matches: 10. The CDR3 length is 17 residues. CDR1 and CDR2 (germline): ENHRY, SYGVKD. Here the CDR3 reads CATTGTSEKSGANVLTF. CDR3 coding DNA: TGTGCCACGACCGGGACTAGCGAGAAGTCTGGGGCCAACGTCCTGACTTTC.

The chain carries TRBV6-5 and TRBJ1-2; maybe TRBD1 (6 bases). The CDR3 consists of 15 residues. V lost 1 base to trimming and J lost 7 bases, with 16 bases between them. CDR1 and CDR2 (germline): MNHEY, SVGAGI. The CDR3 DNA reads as TGTGCCAGCAGTTACTATGGGGGCTTTGGTTCTGGCTACACCTTC. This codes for CASSYYGGFGSGYTF.

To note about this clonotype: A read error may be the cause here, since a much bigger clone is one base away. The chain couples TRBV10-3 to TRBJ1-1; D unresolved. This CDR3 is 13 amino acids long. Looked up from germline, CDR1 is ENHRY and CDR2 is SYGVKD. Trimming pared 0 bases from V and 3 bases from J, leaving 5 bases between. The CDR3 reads CAISESGYTEAFF. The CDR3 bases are TGTGCCATCAGTGAGTCTGGTTACACTGAAGCTTTCTTT.

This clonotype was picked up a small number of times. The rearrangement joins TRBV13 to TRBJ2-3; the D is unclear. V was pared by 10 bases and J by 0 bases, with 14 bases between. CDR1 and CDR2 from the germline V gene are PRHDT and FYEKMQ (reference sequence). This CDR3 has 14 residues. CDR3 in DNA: TGTGCCACCAAGATGGAGCCCAGCACAGATACGCAGTATTTT. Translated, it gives CATKMEPSTDTQYF. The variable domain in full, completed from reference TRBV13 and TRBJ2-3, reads AAGVIQSPRHLIKEKRETATLKCYPIPRHDTVYWYQQGPGQDPQFLISFYEKMQSDKGSIPDRFSAQQFSDYHSELNMSSLELGDSALYFCATKMEPSTDTQYFGPGTRLTVL.

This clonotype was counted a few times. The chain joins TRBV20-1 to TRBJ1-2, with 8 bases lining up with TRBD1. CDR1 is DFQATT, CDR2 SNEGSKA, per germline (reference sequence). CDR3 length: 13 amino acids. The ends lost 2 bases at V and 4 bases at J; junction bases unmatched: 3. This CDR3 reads CSARHRGAYGYTF. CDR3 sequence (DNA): TGCAGTGCTAGACACAGGGGGGCCTATGGCTACACCTTC.

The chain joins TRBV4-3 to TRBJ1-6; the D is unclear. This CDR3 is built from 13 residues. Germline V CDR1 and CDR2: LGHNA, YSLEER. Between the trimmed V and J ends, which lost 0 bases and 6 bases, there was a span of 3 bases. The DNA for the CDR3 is TGCGCCAGCAGCCAAGATCTTAATTCACCCCTCCACTTT. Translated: CASSQDLNSPLHF.

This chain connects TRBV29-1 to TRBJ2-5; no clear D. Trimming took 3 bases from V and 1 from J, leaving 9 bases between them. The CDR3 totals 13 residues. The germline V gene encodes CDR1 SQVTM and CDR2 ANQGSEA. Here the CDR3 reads CSVDFQTQETQYF. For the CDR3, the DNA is TGCAGCGTTGATTTCCAAACCCAAGAGACCCAGTACTTC.

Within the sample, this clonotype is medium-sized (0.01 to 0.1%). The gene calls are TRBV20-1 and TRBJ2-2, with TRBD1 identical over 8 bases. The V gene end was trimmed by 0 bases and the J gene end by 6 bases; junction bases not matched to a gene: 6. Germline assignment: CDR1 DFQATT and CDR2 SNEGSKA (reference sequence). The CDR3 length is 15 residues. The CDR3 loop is CSARELRTGSGELFF. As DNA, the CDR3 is TGCAGTGCTAGAGAACTCCGGACAGGGTCCGGGGAGCTGTTTTTT.

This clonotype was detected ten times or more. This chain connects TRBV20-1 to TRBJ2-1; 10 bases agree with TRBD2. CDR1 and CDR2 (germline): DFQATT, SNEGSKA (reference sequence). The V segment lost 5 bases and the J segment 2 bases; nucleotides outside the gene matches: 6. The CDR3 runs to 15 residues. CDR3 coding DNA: TGCAGTGCTCAACCGAGCGGGGGGGCCTACAATGAGCAGTTCTTC. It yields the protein CSAQPSGGAYNEQFF.

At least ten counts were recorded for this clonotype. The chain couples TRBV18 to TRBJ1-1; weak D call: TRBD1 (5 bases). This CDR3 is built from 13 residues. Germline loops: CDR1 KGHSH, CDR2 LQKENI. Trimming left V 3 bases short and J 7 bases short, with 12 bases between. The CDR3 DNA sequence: TGTGCCAGCTCACCGGCGACAGAAGGTGAAGCTTTCTTT. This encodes CASSPATEGEAFF.

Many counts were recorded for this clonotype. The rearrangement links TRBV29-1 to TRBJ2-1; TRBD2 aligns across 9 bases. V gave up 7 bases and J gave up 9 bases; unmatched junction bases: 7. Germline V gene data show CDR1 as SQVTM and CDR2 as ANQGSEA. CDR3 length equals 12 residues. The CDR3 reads CSGAGGPSEQFF. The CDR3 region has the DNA TGCAGCGGGGCGGGGGGGCCTAGTGAGCAGTTCTTC.

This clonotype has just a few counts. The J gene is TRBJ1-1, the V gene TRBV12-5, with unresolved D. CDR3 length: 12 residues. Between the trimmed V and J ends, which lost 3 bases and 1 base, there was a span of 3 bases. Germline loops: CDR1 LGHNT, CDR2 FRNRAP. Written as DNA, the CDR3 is TGTGCTAGTGGTTTAGGGAACACTGAAGCTTTCTTT. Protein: CASGLGNTEAFF.

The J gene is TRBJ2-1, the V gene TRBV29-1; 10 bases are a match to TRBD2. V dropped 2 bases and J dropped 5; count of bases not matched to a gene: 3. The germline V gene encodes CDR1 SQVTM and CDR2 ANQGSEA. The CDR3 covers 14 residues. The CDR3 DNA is TGCAGCGTTGAAAGGACTAGCGGTAACAATGAGCAGTTCTTC. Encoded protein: CSVERTSGNNEQFF.